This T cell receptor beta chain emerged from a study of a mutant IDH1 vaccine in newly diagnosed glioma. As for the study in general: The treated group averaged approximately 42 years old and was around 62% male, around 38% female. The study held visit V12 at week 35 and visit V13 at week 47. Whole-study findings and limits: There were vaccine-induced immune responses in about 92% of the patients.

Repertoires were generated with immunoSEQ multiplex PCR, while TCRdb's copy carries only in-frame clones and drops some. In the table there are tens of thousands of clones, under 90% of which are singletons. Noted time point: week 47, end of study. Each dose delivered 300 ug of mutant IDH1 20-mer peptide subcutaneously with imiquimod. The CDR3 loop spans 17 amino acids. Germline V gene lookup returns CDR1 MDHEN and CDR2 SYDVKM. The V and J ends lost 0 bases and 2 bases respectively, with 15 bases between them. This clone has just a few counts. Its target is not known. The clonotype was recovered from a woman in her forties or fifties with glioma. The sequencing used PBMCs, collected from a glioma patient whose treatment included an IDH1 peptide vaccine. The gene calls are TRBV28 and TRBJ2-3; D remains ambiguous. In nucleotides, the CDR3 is TGTGCCAGCAGTTTATGGAAGGACGGCGAACCCACAGATACGCAGTATTTT. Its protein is CASSLWKDGEPTDTQYF.